A single sample gave rise to the 14 T cell receptor beta chains below, sequenced in a study of CD8 T cells in Susac syndrome (dated 2019 in TCRdb). Library preparation was by the immunoSEQ multiplex PCR assay. RNA was extracted with the RNeasy kit and about 0.5 to 1 ug was reverse transcribed using random hexamers. The public sequencing data were trimmed at Q25 with fastp and processed into clonotypes with MiXCR by TCRdb, which kept only in-frame beta chains. Each record represents a unique CDR3 protein, reported with the most common genes and DNA among its rows. The sample table records 92,000 or so distinct CDR3 sequences; roughly 96% of these occur just once. Around 0.62% of the sample is taken by the ten largest. Material for sequencing was CD8+ T cells from PBMCs. All receptors come from a human donor with Susac syndrome.

The chain uses TRBV6-2 or TRBV6-3 and TRBJ2-7; TRBD1 is a possible D gene (6 bases). CDR1 is MNHEY and CDR2 is SVGEGT in the germline V gene. This CDR3 comprises 16 residues. V was clipped by 0 bases and J by 1 base, with 13 bases between them. The CDR3 sequence is CASSYSIRGQSYEQYF. In nucleotides, the CDR3 is TGTGCCAGCAGTTACTCGATCAGGGGTCAATCCTACGAGCAGTACTTC.

CDR3: CAAQSESYGYTF. DNA of the CDR3: TGTGCCGCCCAGTCCGAGTCCTATGGCTACACCTTC. V and J are TRBV10-3 and TRBJ1-2; unclear D gene. The CDR3 totals 12 residues. The V and J ends lost 11 bases and 4 bases respectively, with 14 bases between them. Germline V gene sequence: CDR1 ENHRY, CDR2 SYGVKD.

V and J are TRBV10-3 and TRBJ2-7; the D gene is possibly TRBD2 (5 bases). The V end lost 3 bases, the J end lost 1 base, and 10 bases lay between the germline ends. CDR1 and CDR2 from the germline V gene are ENHRY and SYGVKD. This CDR3 spans 14 amino acids. DNA of the CDR3: TGTGCCATCAGTGAAGCGGCCAAGTCCTACGAGCAGTACTTC. Its protein product is CAISEAAKSYEQYF.

V and J are TRBV29-1 and TRBJ1-1; weak D call: TRBD1 (5 bases). The V gene lost 8 bases and the J gene lost 1 base, with 14 bases spanning the gap. Germline CDR1 SQVTM, CDR2 ANQGSEA. CDR3 length: 13 residues. The CDR3 sequence: CSSSGRTNTEAFF. In nucleotides, the CDR3 is TGCAGCTCTTCGGGACGCACGAACACTGAAGCTTTCTTT.

The genes are TRBV7-2 and TRBJ2-3, with 12 positions matching TRBD2. Germline V gene data show CDR1 as SGHTA and CDR2 as FQGNSA. This CDR3 has 12 amino acids. V lost 4 bases and J lost 14; bases outside the gene matches: 4. The DNA of the CDR3 is TGTGCCAGCAGCTCTGGACTAGCGGGACCGTATTTT. It encodes CASSSGLAGPYF.

This chain uses TRBV20-1 with TRBJ1-1, with 8 bases lining up with TRBD1. CDR3 length equals 12 residues. The V segment lost 5 bases and the J segment 6 bases; nucleotides outside the gene matches: 5. Germline CDR1 is DFQATT and CDR2 is SNEGSKA (reference sequence). For the CDR3, the DNA is TGCAGTGCTTTAGACAGGGGCCCTGAAGCTTTCTTT. Translated: CSALDRGPEAFF.

This chain connects TRBV7-9 to TRBJ2-5, with unresolved D. The CDR3 totals 12 residues. V was cut by 0 bases and J by 5 bases, with 4 bases left in between. CDR1 is SEHNR, CDR2 FQNEAQ, per germline (reference sequence). The CDR3 spells CASSLAEETQYF. Here the CDR3 DNA reads TGTGCCAGCAGCTTAGCGGAGGAGACCCAGTACTTC.

The rearrangement joins TRBV4-3 to TRBJ2-1; D is undetermined. CDR1 and CDR2 (germline): LGHNA, YSLEER. V lost 0 bases and J lost 2, with 11 bases in between. The length of the CDR3 is 16 residues. Here the CDR3 reads CASSQDRPGPYNEQFF. The CDR3 nucleotides read TGCGCCAGCAGCCAAGATCGGCCAGGACCCTACAATGAGCAGTTCTTC.

This clonotype was seen a single time. J is TRBJ2-3 and V is TRBV20-1; 12 bases map to TRBD2. V lost 2 bases to trimming and J lost 1 base; unmatched junction nucleotides: 13. Germline CDR1 DFQATT, CDR2 SNEGSKA (reference sequence). The CDR3 has 19 amino acids. Here the CDR3 DNA reads TGCAGTGCTAGAATAGGCCTAGCGGGGGGGCCGGCGGGCACAGATACGCAGTATTTT. Protein sequence: CSARIGLAGGPAGTDTQYF.

This rearrangement joins TRBV14 to TRBJ2-3; tentatively, D is TRBD1 or TRBD2 (5 bases each). The germline V gene has CDR1 SGHDN and CDR2 FVKESK. Trimming shortened V by 4 bases and J by 2 bases, and 19 bases separated the two germline ends. The CDR3 is made up of 17 amino acids. This CDR3 is CASSPFLSRGATDTQYF. CDR3 nucleotides: TGTGCCAGCAGCCCCTTCTTATCCCGGGGCGCCACAGATACGCAGTATTTT.

This clonotype was found once. The chain joins TRBV6-2 or TRBV6-3 to TRBJ1-2; D possibly corresponds to TRBD1 (5 bases). This CDR3 is built from 19 residues. V was cut by 5 bases and J by 3 bases, with 28 bases left in between. Germline loops: CDR1 MNHEY, CDR2 SVGEGT. In DNA form, the CDR3 reads TGTGCCAGCAGTGCCACAAAGGACACCTCCTCTGTTTACTACTATGGCTACACCTTC. As protein: CASSATKDTSSVYYYGYTF.

This chain connects TRBV9 to TRBJ2-7, with D uncertain. V lost 3 bases to trimming and J lost 6 bases, with 13 bases between them. The length of the CDR3 is 13 residues. Germline V lookup: CDR1 SGDLS, CDR2 YYNGEE. The chain's CDR3 is CASSAGSVSEQYF. The CDR3 DNA sequence: TGTGCCAGCAGCGCAGGATCCGTGAGCGAGCAGTACTTC.

CDR3 protein: CASSQDPLYYEQFF. The CDR3 DNA sequence: TGTGCCAGCAGCCAAGATCCTCTGTACTATGAGCAGTTCTTC. The gene calls are TRBV3-1 and TRBJ2-1; no firm D call. Trimming pared 0 bases from V and 8 bases from J, leaving 11 bases between. The CDR3 covers 14 residues. Germline CDR1 and CDR2: LGHDT and YNNKEL (reference sequence).

The chain combines TRBV6-6 with TRBJ1-1; D is ambiguous. V lost 5 bases, J lost 8 bases, and 9 bases lay in between. Germline V gene lookup returns CDR1 MNHNY and CDR2 SVGAGI (reference sequence). This CDR3 is 11 amino acids long. DNA of the CDR3: TGTGCCAGCAGTAACCGGGCCGAAGCTTTCTTT. It yields the protein CASSNRAEAFF.